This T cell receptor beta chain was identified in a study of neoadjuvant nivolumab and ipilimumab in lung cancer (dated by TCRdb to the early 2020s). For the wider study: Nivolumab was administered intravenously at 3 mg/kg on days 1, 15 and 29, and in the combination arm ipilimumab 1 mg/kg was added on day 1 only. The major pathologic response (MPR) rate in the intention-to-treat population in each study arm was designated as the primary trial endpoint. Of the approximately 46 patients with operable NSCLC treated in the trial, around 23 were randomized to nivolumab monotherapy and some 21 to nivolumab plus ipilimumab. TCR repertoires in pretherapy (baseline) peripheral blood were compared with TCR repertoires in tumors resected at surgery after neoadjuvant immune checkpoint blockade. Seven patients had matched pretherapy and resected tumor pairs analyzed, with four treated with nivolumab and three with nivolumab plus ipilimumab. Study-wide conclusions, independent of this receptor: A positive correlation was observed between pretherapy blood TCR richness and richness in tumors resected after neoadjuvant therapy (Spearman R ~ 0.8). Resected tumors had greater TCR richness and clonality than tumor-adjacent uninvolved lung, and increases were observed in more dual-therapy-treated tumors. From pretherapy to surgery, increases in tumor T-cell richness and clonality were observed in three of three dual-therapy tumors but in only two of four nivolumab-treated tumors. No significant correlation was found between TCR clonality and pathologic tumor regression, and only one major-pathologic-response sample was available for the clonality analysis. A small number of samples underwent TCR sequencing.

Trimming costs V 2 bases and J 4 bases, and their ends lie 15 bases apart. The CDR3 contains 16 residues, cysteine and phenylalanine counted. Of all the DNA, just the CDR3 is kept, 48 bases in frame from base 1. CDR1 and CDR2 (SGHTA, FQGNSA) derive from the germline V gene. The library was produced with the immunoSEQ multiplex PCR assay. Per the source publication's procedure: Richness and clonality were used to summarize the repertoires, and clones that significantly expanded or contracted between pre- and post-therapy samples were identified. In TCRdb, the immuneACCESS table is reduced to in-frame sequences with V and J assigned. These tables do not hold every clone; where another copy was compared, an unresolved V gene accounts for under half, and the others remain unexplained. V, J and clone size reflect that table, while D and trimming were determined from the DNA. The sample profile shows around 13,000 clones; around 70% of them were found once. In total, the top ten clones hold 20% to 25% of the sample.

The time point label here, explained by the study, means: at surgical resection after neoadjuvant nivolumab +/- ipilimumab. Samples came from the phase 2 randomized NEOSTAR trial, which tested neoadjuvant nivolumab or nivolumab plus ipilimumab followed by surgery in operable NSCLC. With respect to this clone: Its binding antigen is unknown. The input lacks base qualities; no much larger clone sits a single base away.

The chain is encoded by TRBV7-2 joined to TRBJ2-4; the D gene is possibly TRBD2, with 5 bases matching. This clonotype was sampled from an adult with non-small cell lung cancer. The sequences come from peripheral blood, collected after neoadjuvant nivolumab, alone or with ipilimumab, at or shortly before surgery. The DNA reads TGTGCCAGCAGCTTATCTGCAGCTAGCATAAAAAACATTCAGTACTTC. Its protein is CASSLSAASIKNIQYF.